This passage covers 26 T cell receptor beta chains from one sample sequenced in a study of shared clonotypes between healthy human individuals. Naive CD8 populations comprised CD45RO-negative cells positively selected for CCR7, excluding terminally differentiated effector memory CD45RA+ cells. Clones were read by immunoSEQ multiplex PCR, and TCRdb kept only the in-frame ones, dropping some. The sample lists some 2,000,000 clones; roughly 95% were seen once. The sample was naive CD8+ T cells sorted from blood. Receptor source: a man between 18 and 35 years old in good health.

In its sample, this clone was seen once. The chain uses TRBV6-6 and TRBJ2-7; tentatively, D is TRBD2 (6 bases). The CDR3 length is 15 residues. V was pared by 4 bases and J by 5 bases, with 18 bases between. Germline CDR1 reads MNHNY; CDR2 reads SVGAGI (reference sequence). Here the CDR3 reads CASSSSPGGMNEQYF. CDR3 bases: TGTGCCAGCAGTTCCAGCCCCGGGGGTATGAACGAGCAGTACTTC.

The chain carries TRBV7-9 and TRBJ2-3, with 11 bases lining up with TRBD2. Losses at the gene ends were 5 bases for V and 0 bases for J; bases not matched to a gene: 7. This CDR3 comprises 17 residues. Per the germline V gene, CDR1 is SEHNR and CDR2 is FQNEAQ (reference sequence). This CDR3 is CASSLSVAGGSTDTQYF. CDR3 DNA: TGTGCCAGCAGCCTTAGCGTAGCGGGGGGGAGCACAGATACGCAGTATTTT.

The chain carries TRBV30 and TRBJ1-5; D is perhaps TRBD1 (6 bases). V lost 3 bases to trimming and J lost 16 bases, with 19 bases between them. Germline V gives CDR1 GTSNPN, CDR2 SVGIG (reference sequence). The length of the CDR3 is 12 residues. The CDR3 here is CAWRDLGGQGHF. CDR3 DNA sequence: TGTGCCTGGAGGGACCTGGGGGGGCAGGGCCATTTT.

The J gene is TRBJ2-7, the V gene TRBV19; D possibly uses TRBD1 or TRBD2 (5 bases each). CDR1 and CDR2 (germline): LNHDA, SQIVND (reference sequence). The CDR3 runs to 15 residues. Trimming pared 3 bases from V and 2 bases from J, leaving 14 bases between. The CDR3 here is CASSISGTVPYEQYF. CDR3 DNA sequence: TGTGCCAGTAGTATCTCCGGGACGGTACCCTACGAGCAGTACTTC.

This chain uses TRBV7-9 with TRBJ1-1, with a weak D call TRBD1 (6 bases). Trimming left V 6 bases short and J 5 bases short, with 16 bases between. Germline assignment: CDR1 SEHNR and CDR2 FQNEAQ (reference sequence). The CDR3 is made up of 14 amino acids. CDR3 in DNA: TGTGCCAGCAGTCTGGCGGGGGCTTGGACTGAAGCTTTCTTT. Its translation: CASSLAGAWTEAFF.

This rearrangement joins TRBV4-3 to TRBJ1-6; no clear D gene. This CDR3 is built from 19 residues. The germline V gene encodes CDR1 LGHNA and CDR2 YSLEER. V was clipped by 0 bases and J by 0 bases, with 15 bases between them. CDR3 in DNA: TGCGCCAGCAGCCAAGAAGACGCCGCCTCGGGCTCCTATAATTCACCCCTCCACTTT. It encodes CASSQEDAASGSYNSPLHF.

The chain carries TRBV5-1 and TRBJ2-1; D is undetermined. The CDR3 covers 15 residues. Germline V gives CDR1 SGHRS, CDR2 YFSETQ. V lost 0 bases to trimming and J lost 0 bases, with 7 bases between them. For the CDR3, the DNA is TGCGCCAGCAGCTTGGCCGTAAGCTCCTACAATGAGCAGTTCTTC. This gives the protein CASSLAVSSYNEQFF.

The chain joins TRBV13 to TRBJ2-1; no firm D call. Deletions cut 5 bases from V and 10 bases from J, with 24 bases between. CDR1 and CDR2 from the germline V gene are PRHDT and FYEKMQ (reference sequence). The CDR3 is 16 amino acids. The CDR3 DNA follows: TGTGCCAGCAGCCCAAGCCCCGGGTCCCCGCAAGGGGAGCAGTTCTTC. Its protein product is CASSPSPGSPQGEQFF.

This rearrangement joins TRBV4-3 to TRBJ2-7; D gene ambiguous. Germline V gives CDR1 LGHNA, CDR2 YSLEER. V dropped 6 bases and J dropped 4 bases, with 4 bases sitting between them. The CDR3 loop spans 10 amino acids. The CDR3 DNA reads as TGCGCCAGCAGGACATACGAGCAGTACTTC. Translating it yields CASRTYEQYF.

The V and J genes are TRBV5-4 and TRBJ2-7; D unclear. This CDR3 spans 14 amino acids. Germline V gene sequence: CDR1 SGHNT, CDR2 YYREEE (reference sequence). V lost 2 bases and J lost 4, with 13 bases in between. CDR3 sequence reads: CASSFGSGSYEQYF. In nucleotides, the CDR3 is TGTGCCAGCAGCTTTGGCTCAGGCTCTTACGAGCAGTACTTC.

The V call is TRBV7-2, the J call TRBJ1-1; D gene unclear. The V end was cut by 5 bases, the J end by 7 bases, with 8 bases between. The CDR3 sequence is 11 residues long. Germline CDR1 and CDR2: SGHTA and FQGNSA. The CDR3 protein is CASSQGLEAFF. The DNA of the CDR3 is TGTGCCAGCAGCCAAGGACTTGAAGCTTTCTTT.

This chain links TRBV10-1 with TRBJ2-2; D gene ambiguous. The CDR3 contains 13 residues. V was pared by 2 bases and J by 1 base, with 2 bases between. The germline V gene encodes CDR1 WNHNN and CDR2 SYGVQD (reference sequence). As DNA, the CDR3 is TGCGCCAGCAGTGAGGGGAACACCGGGGAGCTGTTTTTT. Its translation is CASSEGNTGELFF.

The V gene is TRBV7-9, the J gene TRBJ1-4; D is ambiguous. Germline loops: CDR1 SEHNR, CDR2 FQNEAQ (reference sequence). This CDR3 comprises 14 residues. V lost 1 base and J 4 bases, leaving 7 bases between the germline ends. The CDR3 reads CASSLVTDNEKLFF. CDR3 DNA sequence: TGTGCCAGCAGCTTAGTAACAGATAATGAAAAACTGTTTTTT. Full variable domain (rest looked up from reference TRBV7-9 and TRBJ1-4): DTGVSQNPRHKITKRGQNVTFRCDPISEHNRLYWYRQTLGQGPEFLTYFQNEAQLEKSRLLSDRFSAERPKGSFSTLEIQRTEQGDSAMYLCASSLVTDNEKLFFGSGTQLSVL.

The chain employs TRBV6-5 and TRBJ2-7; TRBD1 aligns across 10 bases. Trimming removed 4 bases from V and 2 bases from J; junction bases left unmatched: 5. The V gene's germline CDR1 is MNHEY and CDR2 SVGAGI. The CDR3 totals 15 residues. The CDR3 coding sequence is TGTGCCAGCAGTTCCCCCGGGACAGGGGCCTACGAGCAGTACTTC. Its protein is CASSSPGTGAYEQYF.

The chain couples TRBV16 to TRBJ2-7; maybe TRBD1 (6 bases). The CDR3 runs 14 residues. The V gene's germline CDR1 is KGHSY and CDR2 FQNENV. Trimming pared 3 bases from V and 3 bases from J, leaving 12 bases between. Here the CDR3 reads CASSHSTGHYEQYF. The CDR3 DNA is TGTGCCAGCAGCCACTCGACAGGACACTACGAGCAGTACTTC.

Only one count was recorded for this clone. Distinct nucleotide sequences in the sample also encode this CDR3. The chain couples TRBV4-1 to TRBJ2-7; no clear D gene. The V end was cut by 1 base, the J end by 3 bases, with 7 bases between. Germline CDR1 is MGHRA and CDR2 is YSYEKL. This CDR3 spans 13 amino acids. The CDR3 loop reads CASSQGNGYEQYF. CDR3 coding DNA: TGCGCCAGCAGCCAAGGAAATGGCTACGAGCAGTACTTC.

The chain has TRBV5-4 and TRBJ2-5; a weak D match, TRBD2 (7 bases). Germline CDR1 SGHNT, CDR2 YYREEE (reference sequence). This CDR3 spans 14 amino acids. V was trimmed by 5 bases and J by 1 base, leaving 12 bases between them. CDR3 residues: CASRGRGGQETQYF. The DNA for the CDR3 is TGTGCCAGCAGGGGTAGGGGGGGCCAAGAGACCCAGTACTTC.

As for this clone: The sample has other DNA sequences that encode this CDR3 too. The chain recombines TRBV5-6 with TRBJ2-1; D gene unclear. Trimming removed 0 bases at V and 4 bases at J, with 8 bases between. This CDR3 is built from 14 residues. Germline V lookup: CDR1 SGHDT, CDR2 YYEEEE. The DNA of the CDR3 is TGTGCCAGCAGCTTGGAACTGTCATACAATGAGCAGTTCTTC. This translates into CASSLELSYNEQFF.

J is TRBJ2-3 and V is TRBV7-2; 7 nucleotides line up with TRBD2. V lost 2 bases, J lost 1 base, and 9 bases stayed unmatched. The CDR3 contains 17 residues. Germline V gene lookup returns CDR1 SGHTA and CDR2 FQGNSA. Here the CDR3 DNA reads TGTGCCAGCAGCTTAAGGGAGGGCTTACTCCGCACAGATACGCAGTATTTT. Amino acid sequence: CASSLREGLLRTDTQYF.

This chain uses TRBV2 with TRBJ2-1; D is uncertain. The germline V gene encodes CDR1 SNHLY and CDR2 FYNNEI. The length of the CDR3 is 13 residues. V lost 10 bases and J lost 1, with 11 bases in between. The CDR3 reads CAIWVGSYNEQFF. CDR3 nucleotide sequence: TGTGCCATTTGGGTAGGATCCTACAATGAGCAGTTCTTC.

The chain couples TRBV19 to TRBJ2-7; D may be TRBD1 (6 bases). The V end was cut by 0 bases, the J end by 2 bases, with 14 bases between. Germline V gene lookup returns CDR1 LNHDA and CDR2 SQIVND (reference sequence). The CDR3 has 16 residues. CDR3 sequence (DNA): TGTGCCAGTAGTATAGATGTCACAGGGTTGGCCTACGAGCAGTACTTC. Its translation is CASSIDVTGLAYEQYF.

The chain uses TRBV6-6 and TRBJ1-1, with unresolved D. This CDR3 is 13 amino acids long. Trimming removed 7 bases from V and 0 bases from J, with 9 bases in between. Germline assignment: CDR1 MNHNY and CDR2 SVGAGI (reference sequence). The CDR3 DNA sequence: TGTGCCAGCATGAAGTTCTTGAACACTGAAGCTTTCTTT. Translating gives CASMKFLNTEAFF.

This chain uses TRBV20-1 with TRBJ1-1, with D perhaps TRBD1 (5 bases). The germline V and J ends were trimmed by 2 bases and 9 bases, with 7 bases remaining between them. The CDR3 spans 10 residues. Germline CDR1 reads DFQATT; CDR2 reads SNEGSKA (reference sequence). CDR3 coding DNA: TGCAGTGCTAGACAGGACAAAGCTTTCTTT. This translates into CSARQDKAFF.

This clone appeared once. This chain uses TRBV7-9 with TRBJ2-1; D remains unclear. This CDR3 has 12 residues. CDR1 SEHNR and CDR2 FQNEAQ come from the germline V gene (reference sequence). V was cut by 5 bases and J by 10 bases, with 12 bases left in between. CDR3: CASSAQLWEQFF. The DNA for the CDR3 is TGTGCCAGCAGCGCCCAGCTGTGGGAGCAGTTCTTC.

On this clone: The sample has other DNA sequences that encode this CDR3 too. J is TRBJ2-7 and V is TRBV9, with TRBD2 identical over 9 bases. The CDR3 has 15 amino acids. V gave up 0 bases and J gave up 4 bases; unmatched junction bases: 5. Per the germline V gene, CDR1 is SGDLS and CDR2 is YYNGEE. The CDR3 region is CASSVGVSGSYEQYF. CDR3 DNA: TGTGCCAGCAGCGTAGGGGTTAGCGGGAGTTACGAGCAGTACTTC.

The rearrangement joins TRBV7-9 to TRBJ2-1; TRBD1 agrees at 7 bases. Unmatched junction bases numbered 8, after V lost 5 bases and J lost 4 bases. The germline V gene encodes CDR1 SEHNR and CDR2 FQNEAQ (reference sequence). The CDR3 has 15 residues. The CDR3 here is CASSHKTGLYNEQFF. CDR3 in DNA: TGTGCCAGCAGCCACAAGACAGGGCTGTACAATGAGCAGTTCTTC.